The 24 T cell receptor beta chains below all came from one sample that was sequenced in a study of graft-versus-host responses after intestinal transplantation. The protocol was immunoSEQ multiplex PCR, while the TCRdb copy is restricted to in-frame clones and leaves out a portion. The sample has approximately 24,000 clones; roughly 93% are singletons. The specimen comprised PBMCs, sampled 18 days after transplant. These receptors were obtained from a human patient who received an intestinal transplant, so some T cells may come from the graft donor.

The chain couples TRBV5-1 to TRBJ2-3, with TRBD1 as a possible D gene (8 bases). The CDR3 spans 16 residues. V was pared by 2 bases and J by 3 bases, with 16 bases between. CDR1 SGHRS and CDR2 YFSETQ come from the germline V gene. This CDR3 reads CASSFKQGEGTDTQYF. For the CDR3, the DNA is TGCGCCAGCAGCTTTAAACAGGGGGAGGGAACAGATACGCAGTATTTT.

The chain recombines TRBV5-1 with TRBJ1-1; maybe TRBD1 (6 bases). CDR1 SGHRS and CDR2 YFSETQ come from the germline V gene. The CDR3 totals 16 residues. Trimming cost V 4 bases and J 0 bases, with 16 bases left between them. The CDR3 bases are TGCGCCAGCAGCGCGGAAACAGGGTTCATGAACACTGAAGCTTTCTTT. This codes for CASSAETGFMNTEAFF.

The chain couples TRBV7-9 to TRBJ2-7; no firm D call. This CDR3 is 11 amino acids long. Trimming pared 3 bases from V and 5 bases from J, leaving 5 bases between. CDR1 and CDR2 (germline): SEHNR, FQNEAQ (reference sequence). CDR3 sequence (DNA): TGTGCCAGCAGCTTTCTAGACGAGCAGTACTTC. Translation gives CASSFLDEQYF.

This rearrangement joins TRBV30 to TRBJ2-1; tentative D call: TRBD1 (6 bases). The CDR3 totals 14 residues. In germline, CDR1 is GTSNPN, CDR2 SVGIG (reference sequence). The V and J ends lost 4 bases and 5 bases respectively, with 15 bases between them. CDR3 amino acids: CAWKEAGGHNEQFF. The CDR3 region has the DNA TGTGCCTGGAAGGAAGCTGGGGGCCACAATGAGCAGTTCTTC.

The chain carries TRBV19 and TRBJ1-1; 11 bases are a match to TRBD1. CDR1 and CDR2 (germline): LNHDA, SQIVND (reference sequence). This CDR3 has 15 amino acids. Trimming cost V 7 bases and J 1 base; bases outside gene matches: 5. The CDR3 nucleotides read TGTGCCAGTACCATCGGGACAGGGGGGAACACTGAAGCTTTCTTT. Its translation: CASTIGTGGNTEAFF. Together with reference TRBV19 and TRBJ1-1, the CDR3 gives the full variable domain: DGGITQSPKYLFRKEGQNVTLSCEQNLNHDAMYWYRQDPGQGLRLIYYSQIVNDFQKGDIAEGYSVSREKKESFPLTVTSAQKNPTAFYLCASTIGTGGNTEAFFGQGTRLTVV.

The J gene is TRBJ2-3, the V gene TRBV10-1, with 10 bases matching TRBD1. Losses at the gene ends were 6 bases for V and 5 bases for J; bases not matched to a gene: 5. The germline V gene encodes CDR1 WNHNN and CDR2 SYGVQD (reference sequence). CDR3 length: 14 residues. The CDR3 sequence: CASSAGQGQDTQYF. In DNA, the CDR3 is TGCGCCAGCAGCGCGGGACAGGGGCAAGATACGCAGTATTTT.

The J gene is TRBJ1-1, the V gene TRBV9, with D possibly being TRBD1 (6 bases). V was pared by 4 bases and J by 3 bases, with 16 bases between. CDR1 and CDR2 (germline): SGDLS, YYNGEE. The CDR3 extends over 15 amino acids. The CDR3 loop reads CASSNTGSKDTEAFF. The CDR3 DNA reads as TGTGCCAGCAGCAACACAGGGAGTAAGGACACTGAAGCTTTCTTT.

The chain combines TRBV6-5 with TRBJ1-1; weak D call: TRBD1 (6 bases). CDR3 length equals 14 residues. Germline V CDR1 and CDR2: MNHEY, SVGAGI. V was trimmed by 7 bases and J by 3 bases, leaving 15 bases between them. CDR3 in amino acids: CASIRTDEDTEAFF. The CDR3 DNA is TGTGCCAGCATCCGGACAGACGAGGACACTGAAGCTTTCTTT.

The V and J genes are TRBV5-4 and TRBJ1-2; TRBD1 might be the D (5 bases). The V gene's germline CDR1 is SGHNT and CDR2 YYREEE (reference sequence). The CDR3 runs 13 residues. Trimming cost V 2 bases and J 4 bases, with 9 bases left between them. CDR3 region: CASSFEGPYGYTF. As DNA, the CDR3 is TGTGCCAGCAGCTTTGAGGGGCCCTATGGCTACACCTTC. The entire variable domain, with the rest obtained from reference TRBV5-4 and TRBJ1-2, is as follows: ETGVTQSPTHLIKTRGQQVTLRCSSQSGHNTVSWYQQALGQGPQFIFQYYREEENGRGNFPPRFSGLQFPNYSSELNVNALELDDSALYLCASSFEGPYGYTFGSGTRLTVV.

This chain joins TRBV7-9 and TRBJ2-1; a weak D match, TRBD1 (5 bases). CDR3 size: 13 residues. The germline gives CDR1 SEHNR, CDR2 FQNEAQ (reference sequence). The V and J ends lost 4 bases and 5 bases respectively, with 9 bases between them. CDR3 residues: CASSSTVDNEQFF. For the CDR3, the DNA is TGTGCCAGCAGCTCGACAGTGGACAATGAGCAGTTCTTC.

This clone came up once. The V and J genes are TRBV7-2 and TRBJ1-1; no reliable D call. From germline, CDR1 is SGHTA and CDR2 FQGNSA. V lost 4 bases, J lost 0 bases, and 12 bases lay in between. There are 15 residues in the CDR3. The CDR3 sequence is CASSYQAHMNTEAFF. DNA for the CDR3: TGTGCCAGCAGCTACCAGGCTCATATGAACACTGAAGCTTTCTTT.

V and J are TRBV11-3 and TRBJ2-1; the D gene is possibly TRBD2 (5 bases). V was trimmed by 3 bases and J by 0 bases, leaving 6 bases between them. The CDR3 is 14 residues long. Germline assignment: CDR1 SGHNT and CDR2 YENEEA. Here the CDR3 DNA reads TGTGCCAGCAGCTTTGGGAGCTCCTACAATGAGCAGTTCTTC. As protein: CASSFGSSYNEQFF.

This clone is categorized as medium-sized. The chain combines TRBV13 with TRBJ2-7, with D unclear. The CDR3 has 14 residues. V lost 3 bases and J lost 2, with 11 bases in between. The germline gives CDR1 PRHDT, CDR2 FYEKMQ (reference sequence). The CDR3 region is CASSFVDTPYEQYF. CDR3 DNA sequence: TGTGCCAGCAGCTTCGTCGACACCCCCTACGAGCAGTACTTC.

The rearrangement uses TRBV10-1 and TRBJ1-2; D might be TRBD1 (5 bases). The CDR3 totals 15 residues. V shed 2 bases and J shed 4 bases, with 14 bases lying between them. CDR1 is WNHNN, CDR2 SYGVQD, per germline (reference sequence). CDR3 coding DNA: TGCGCCAGCAGTGAGCCAAGCGGGGGTTCCTATGGCTACACCTTC. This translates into CASSEPSGGSYGYTF.

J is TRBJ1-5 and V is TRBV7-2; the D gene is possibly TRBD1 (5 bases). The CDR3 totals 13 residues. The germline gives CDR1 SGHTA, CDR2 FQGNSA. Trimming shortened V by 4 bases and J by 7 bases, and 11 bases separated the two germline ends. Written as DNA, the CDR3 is TGTGCCAGCAGCTCCCGGGACGGGCAGCCCCAGCATTTT. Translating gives CASSSRDGQPQHF. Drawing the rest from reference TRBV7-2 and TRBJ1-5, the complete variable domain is GAGVSQSPSNKVTEKGKDVELRCDPISGHTALYWYRQSLGQGLEFLIYFQGNSAPDKSGLPSDRFSAERTGGSVSTLTIQRTQQEDSAVYLCASSSRDGQPQHFGDGTRLSIL.

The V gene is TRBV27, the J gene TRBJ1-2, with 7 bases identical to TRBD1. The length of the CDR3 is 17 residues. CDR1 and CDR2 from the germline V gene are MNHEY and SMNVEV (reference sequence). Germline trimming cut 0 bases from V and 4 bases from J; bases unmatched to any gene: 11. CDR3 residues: CASSLSLGGTASYGYTF. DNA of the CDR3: TGTGCCAGCAGTTTATCACTCGGAGGGACAGCCTCCTATGGCTACACCTTC.

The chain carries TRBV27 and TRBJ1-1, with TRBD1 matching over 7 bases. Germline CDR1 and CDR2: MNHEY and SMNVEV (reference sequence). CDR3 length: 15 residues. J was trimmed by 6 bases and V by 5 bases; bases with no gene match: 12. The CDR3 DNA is TGTGCCAGCAGTGCGTTGACAGGGCTTGCGGCTGAAGCTTTCTTT. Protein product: CASSALTGLAAEAFF.

As DNA, the CDR3 is TGTGCCAGCAGCGCATCCGGGACAGGGGGCCGAGTTGATGGCTACACCTTC. Translated, it gives CASSASGTGGRVDGYTF. V gene TRBV5-4 combines with J gene TRBJ1-2; 12 bases line up with TRBD1. In germline, CDR1 is SGHNT, CDR2 YYREEE (reference sequence). Germline trimming cut 4 bases from V and 6 bases from J; bases unmatched to any gene: 13. The CDR3 extends over 17 amino acids.

The CDR3: CASSFLGRLSSYEQYF. For the CDR3, the DNA is TGCGCCAGCAGCTTTTTAGGGCGGCTCAGCTCCTACGAGCAGTACTTC. The chain is built from TRBV5-1 and TRBJ2-7; D is ambiguous. The V gene's germline CDR1 is SGHRS and CDR2 YFSETQ. The CDR3 has 16 amino acids. The V end lost 2 bases, the J end lost 0 bases, and 15 bases lay between the germline ends.

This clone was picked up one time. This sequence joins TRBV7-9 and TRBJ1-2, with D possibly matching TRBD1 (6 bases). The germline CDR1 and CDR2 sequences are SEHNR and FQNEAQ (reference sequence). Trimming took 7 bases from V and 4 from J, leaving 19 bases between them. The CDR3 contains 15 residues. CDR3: CASTISGGALYGYTF. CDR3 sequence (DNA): TGTGCCAGCACCATTAGCGGGGGGGCACTCTATGGCTACACCTTC.

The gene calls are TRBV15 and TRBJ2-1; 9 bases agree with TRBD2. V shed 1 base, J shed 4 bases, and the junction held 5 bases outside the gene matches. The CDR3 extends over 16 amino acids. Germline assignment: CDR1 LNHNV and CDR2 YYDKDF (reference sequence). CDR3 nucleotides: TGTGCCACCAGCAGAGCGCGCGGGGGGGAATACAATGAGCAGTTCTTC. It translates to CATSRARGGEYNEQFF.

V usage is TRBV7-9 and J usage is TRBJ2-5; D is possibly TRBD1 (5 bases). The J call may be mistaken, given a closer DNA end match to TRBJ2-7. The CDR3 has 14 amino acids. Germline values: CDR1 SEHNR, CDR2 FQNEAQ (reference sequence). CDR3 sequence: CASSLAGAYHEQYF. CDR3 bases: TGTGCCAGCAGCTTAGCTGGGGCTTATCACGAGCAGTACTTC.

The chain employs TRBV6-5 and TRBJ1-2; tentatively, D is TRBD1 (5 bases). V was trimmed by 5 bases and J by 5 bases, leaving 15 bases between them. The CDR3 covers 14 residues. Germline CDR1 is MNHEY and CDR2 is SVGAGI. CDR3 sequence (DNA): TGTGCCAGCAGTGAATCCGGGACGGCGTATGGCTACACCTTC. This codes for CASSESGTAYGYTF.

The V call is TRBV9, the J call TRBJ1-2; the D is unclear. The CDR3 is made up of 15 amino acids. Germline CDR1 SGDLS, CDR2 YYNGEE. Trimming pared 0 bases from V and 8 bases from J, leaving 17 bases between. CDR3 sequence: CASSVDGGLGRGYTF. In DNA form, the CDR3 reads TGTGCCAGCAGCGTAGATGGAGGCCTGGGGAGGGGCTACACCTTC.